The sequence of this T cell receptor beta chain was determined in a study of blood T cell repertoires in COVID-19. Study details: The study drew acute and convalescent COVID-19 samples from the United States, Italy and Spain. Nucleic acid was either cDNA or gDNA, and it came from T cells, B-cell-depleted T cells, or PBMCs.

The length of the CDR3 is 15 residues. J lost 9 bases, V lost 0 bases, and 7 bases had no gene match. The V gene's germline CDR1 is SGHRS and CDR2 YFSETQ. As processed by the authors: Estimates of nucleated cell counts were drawn from the amplification of reference gene primers. TCRdb keeps only in-frame clones here, not all; method: immunoSEQ multiplex PCR. V, J and clone size reflect that table, while D and trimming were determined from the DNA. The sample records approximately 240,000 clones, nearly 85% being singletons. Sequencing was carried out using peripheral blood. The receptor's source is a human donor in a cohort sampled during active COVID-19. The chain has TRBV5-1 and TRBJ2-1, with 9 bases identical to TRBD1. The CDR3 loop reads CASSLVGQGGSEQFF. CDR3 DNA: TGCGCCAGCAGCTTGGTGGGACAGGGTGGGAGTGAGCAGTTCTTC.